Given below is one T cell receptor (beta chain) in context. A sample-barcoded 5' primer and a J-beta primer mix were used in a second PCR of about 6 to 12 cycles. One entry per CDR3 protein results from TCRdb running MiXCR on the 5' RACE reads. The sample shows 2 million or so distinct CDR3 sequences, roughly 52% of them seen only once. This specimen belongs to a study of blood T cells in healthy people across ages. For the study at large: Template switching captured about one barcoded beta molecule per two T cells.

Drawn from each donor were ten milliliters of peripheral blood. Every sample gave at least 5 micrograms of total RNA when it was extracted. CDR3 length equals 19 residues. Germline V gene sequence: CDR1 MNHEY, CDR2 SMNVEV (reference sequence). The V segment lost 6 bases and the J segment 2 bases; nucleotides outside the gene matches: 15. The sequenced sample was blood. The sequence came from a woman aged 40 to 50 in good health. V gene TRBV27 combines with J gene TRBJ2-3; TRBD2 matches at 12 bases. The CDR3 sequence is CASSARLAGGPWNTDTQYF. CDR3 in DNA: TGTGCCAGCAGCGCAAGGCTAGCGGGGGGGCCTTGGAACACAGATACGCAGTATTTT.